This record covers a single T cell receptor (beta chain). These data originate in a study of blood T cell repertoires in COVID-19. At the level of the study: Acute and convalescent COVID-19 specimens originated in the United States, Italy and Spain. The analysed material was cDNA or gDNA that came from T cells, B-cell-depleted T cells, or PBMCs.

Per the authors' pipeline: By means of reference gene primer amplification, nucleated cell counts were estimated. Generated by immunoSEQ multiplex PCR, the TCRdb table keeps only in-frame clones and is missing some. The D gene and trimming were derived from the DNA, and the V and J assignments and clone size from that table. The sample gives 65,000 to 75,000 clones, roughly 80% of which show up once; 9.7% is in the top ten. This CDR3 spans 12 amino acids. CDR1 and CDR2 from the germline V gene are WNHNN and SYGVQD (reference sequence). The TCR originated in an elderly woman with acute or convalescent COVID-19. The rearrangement uses TRBV10-1 and TRBJ1-5; maybe TRBD1 (6 bases). The J call may not be correct, given that the DNA end is closer to TRBJ2-3. Sequencing input: peripheral blood. CDR3: CASSSLTGPQYF. The CDR3 nucleotides read TGCGCCAGCAGTTCCCTGACAGGTCCCCAGTATTTT.